The 14 T cell receptor beta chains below were found in one sample sequenced in a study of blood T cell repertoires in COVID-19. TCRdb's table, derived via immunoSEQ multiplex PCR, lists solely in-frame clones and lacks some. The repertoire includes roughly 65,000 clones, about nine tenths of them detected once, and about an eighth sits in the top ten. Sequenced: peripheral blood. These receptors were taken from a woman aged 55 to 70 with acute or convalescent COVID-19.

The chain has TRBV5-1 and TRBJ2-1; D might be TRBD1 (5 bases). Trimming took off 3 bases at V and 8 bases at J, with 15 bases between the two ends. The CDR3 runs 14 residues. The germline CDR1 and CDR2 sequences are SGHRS and YFSETQ. CDR3 sequence: CASSWTWVGDEQFF. The DNA for the CDR3 is TGCGCCAGCAGCTGGACCTGGGTAGGGGATGAGCAGTTCTTC. The entire variable domain, with the rest obtained from reference TRBV5-1 and TRBJ2-1, is as follows: KAGVTQTPRYLIKTRGQQVTLSCSPISGHRSVSWYQQTPGQGLQFLFEYFSETQRNKGNFPGRFSGRQFSNSRSEMNVSTLELGDSALYLCASSWTWVGDEQFFGPGTRLTVL.

The gene calls are TRBV28 and TRBJ1-1, with a weak D call TRBD1 (5 bases). Trimming took off 5 bases at V and 5 bases at J, with 18 bases between the two ends. This CDR3 is 15 amino acids long. Germline V CDR1 and CDR2: MDHEN, SYDVKM. The CDR3 DNA follows: TGTGCCAGCAGTCCCCTGGGGACTGGAGGGACTGAAGCTTTCTTT. It translates to CASSPLGTGGTEAFF. The full variable domain, in which reference TRBV28 and TRBJ1-1 provide the parts outside the CDR3, is DVKVTQSSRYLVKRTGEKVFLECVQDMDHENMFWYRQDPGLGLRLIYFSYDVKMKEKGDIPEGYSVSREKKERFSLILESASTNQTSMYLCASSPLGTGGTEAFFGQGTRLTVV.

The chain has TRBV29-1 and TRBJ2-7; TRBD2 might be the D (5 bases). CDR1 SQVTM and CDR2 ANQGSEA come from the germline V gene. V shed 6 bases and J shed 2 bases, with 11 bases lying between them. This CDR3 comprises 12 residues. The CDR3 coding sequence is TGCAGCGTCCAGACGGGGACCTACGAGCAGTACTTC. Protein: CSVQTGTYEQYF.

This chain connects TRBV6-5 to TRBJ1-6; D is unresolved. The CDR3 has 13 amino acids. V was trimmed by 6 bases and J by 7 bases, leaving 10 bases between them. The germline CDR1 and CDR2 sequences are MNHEY and SVGAGI. CDR3: CASSRVSNSPLHF. The CDR3, as DNA: TGTGCCAGCAGCCGCGTGAGCAATTCACCCCTCCACTTT.

This chain uses TRBV28 with TRBJ1-3; D not certain. Trimming removed 7 bases from V and 7 bases from J, with 14 bases in between. This CDR3 spans 13 amino acids. Germline V gene sequence: CDR1 MDHEN, CDR2 SYDVKM. The CDR3 DNA sequence: TGTGCCAGCACTAGACCTGGCTGGAACACCATATATTTT. Encoded protein: CASTRPGWNTIYF.

V gene TRBV2 combines with J gene TRBJ1-2; no clear D. The CDR3 sequence is 12 residues long. V lost 7 bases and J lost 7, with 13 bases in between. Germline-derived CDR1 and CDR2 are SNHLY and FYNNEI. The CDR3 region is CASTQTASGYTF. The CDR3 coding sequence is TGTGCCAGCACCCAAACAGCCTCTGGCTACACCTTC.

This clone was seen once. This rearrangement joins TRBV11-3 to TRBJ2-1; possibly TRBD2 for D (6 bases). Trimming cost V 0 bases and J 10 bases, with 22 bases left between them. CDR1 is SGHNT and CDR2 is YENEEA in the germline V gene. The CDR3 loop spans 17 amino acids. CDR3 nucleotides: TGTGCCAGCAGCTTAGACCTGTTGGCGGGATGGGCTGGGGAGCAGTTCTTC. Its translation is CASSLDLLAGWAGEQFF.

The table lists this clone with a few counts. The genes are TRBV19 and TRBJ2-2, with a tentative D call TRBD1 (6 bases). Trimming shortened V by 3 bases and J by 2 bases, and 13 bases separated the two germline ends. Germline V CDR1 and CDR2: LNHDA, SQIVND (reference sequence). The CDR3 totals 16 residues. The CDR3 coding sequence is TGTGCCAGTAGTATTGCAGGGGCCCTCAACACCGGGGAGCTGTTTTTT. Protein: CASSIAGALNTGELFF. The full variable domain, in which reference TRBV19 and TRBJ2-2 provide the parts outside the CDR3, is DGGITQSPKYLFRKEGQNVTLSCEQNLNHDAMYWYRQDPGQGLRLIYYSQIVNDFQKGDIAEGYSVSREKKESFPLTVTSAQKNPTAFYLCASSIAGALNTGELFFGEGSRLTVL.

The sample holds one count of this clone. This chain uses TRBV19 with TRBJ1-5; TRBD1 is a possible D gene (5 bases). With 3 bases removed from V and 4 bases from J, the gap between germline ends came to 10 bases. The CDR3 is 14 residues long. Germline CDR1 and CDR2: LNHDA and SQIVND (reference sequence). CDR3: CASSITGGNQPQHF. The CDR3 nucleotides are TGTGCCAGTAGTATTACCGGGGGGAATCAGCCCCAGCATTTT.

V and J are TRBV30 and TRBJ2-7; possible D gene TRBD2, 6 bases. There are 11 residues in the CDR3. With 5 bases removed from V and 6 bases from J, the gap between germline ends came to 11 bases. Germline CDR1 reads GTSNPN; CDR2 reads SVGIG (reference sequence). CDR3 coding DNA: TGTGCCTGGTCGGCCGGGGGCGAGCAGTACTTC. Its protein product is CAWSAGGEQYF.

This rearrangement joins TRBV25-1 to TRBJ2-2, with a weak D call TRBD2 (5 bases). V was cut by 5 bases and J by 6 bases, with 10 bases left in between. The CDR3 is 13 residues long. Per the germline V gene, CDR1 is MGHDK and CDR2 is SYGVNS. CDR3 residues: CASSSRGAGELFF. CDR3 DNA: TGTGCCAGCAGTAGTCGGGGTGCCGGGGAGCTGTTTTTT.

The gene calls are TRBV11-2 and TRBJ1-1, with 9 nucleotides matching TRBD1. The CDR3 sequence is 15 residues long. Germline-derived CDR1 and CDR2 are SGHAT and FQNNGV. The trim removed 3 bases at V and 0 bases at J, leaving 2 bases unmatched. The CDR3 is CASSLTGGMNTEAFF. CDR3 nucleotide sequence: TGTGCCAGCAGCTTGACAGGGGGTATGAACACTGAAGCTTTCTTT.

The chain couples TRBV18 to TRBJ1-6; 9 nucleotides align to TRBD1. The germline V gene has CDR1 KGHSH and CDR2 LQKENI. The CDR3 consists of 14 residues. After removal of 4 bases from V and 7 bases from J, the junction contained 2 bases not matched to a gene. The chain's CDR3 is CASSLDRGNSPLHF. The CDR3 DNA reads TGTGCCAGCTCACTGGACAGGGGCAATTCACCCCTCCACTTT.

The rearrangement links TRBV25-1 to TRBJ2-6, with D unclear. The V gene's germline CDR1 is MGHDK and CDR2 SYGVNS. The germline V and J ends were trimmed by 8 bases and 1 base, with 3 bases remaining between them. The CDR3 is 12 amino acids. The chain's CDR3 is CASSSGANVLTF. The CDR3 DNA follows: TGTGCCAGCTCATCTGGGGCCAACGTCCTGACTTTC. The whole variable domain, remainder taken from reference TRBV25-1 and TRBJ2-6, is EADIYQTPRYLVIGTGKKITLECSQTMGHDKMYWYQQDPGMELHLIHYSYGVNSTEKGDLSSESTVSRIRTEHFPLTLESARPSHTSQYLCASSSGANVLTFGAGSRLTVL.